This entry lists 30 T cell receptor beta chains sequenced from one sample in a study of shared clonotypes between healthy human individuals. Naive CD8 cells lacked CD45RO, underwent positive selection for CCR7 and left out terminally differentiated effector memory CD45RA+ cells. Sequenced by immunoSEQ multiplex PCR; TCRdb stores in-frame clones only, minus some. This table has roughly 2.1 million clones, around 93% appearing once. The sequencing sample was made of naive CD8+ T cells from PBMCs. Source of these receptors: a man aged 18 to 30 in good health. Some clones in this sample may be carry-over from other donors' samples.

The chain recombines TRBV10-1 with TRBJ2-1, with TRBD1 as a possible D gene (6 bases). CDR1 WNHNN and CDR2 SYGVQD come from the germline V gene (reference sequence). V was clipped by 1 base and J by 8 bases, with 15 bases between them. The CDR3 totals 15 residues. CDR3 residues: CASSELGGEYDEQFF. The CDR3 coding sequence is TGCGCCAGCAGTGAGTTAGGGGGAGAGTACGATGAGCAGTTCTTC.

V is TRBV19 and J is TRBJ2-1; TRBD2 might be the D (6 bases). The CDR3 sequence is 16 residues long. The V gene lost 6 bases and the J gene lost 8 bases, with 23 bases spanning the gap. Germline CDR1 LNHDA, CDR2 SQIVND (reference sequence). In DNA, the CDR3 is TGTGCCAGTAGCTCGAAGTGGATAGCGGTCGGGGATGAGCAGTTCTTC. Translation: CASSSKWIAVGDEQFF.

The chain couples TRBV10-1 to TRBJ1-5; the D gene is possibly TRBD1 (5 bases). V shed 3 bases and J shed 9 bases, with 9 bases lying between them. CDR1 WNHNN and CDR2 SYGVQD come from the germline V gene (reference sequence). There are 12 residues in the CDR3. CDR3 nucleotide sequence: TGCGCCAGCAGTGACCAGGGCTCGCCCCAGCATTTT. This codes for CASSDQGSPQHF.

The chain uses TRBV13 and TRBJ2-1; D gene uncertain. V lost 5 bases, J lost 8 bases, and 25 bases lay in between. Germline values: CDR1 PRHDT, CDR2 FYEKMQ (reference sequence). CDR3 size: 17 residues. CDR3 DNA sequence: TGTGCCAGCAGCCACTCCCTTGAACGGTTGATTGGGGATGAGCAGTTCTTC. Protein product: CASSHSLERLIGDEQFF.

The J gene is TRBJ2-2, the V gene TRBV19; D might be TRBD1 (5 bases). The CDR3 is made up of 13 amino acids. CDR1 and CDR2 (germline): LNHDA, SQIVND (reference sequence). Trimming stripped 8 bases from V and 5 bases from J, with 12 bases between. The CDR3, as DNA: TGTGCCAGTGGGGCGTGGGGAACCGGGGAGCTGTTTTTT. Translating gives CASGAWGTGELFF.

The V and J genes are TRBV6-5 and TRBJ2-5, with D possibly matching TRBD1 (6 bases). Germline CDR1 reads MNHEY; CDR2 reads SVGAGI. V was cut by 3 bases and J by 4 bases, with 9 bases left in between. The CDR3 totals 13 residues. The CDR3 DNA is TGTGCCAGCAGTTATTTGGGGGCAGAGACCCAGTACTTC. This sequence encodes CASSYLGAETQYF.

This chain links TRBV5-3 with TRBJ2-7; 9 nucleotides match TRBD1. TRBV5-3 is filed as an ORF, its function uncertain. The CDR3 is made up of 14 amino acids. After removal of 3 bases from V and 4 bases from J, the junction contained 5 bases not matched to a gene. The CDR3 DNA follows: TGTGCCAGAAGCTGTGGACAGGGGACGTACGAGCAGTACTTC. Residues: CARSCGQGTYEQYF.

V is TRBV5-5 and J is TRBJ1-2; D possibly corresponds to TRBD1 (6 bases). The CDR3 is 14 residues long. The V gene's germline CDR1 is SGHKS and CDR2 YYEKEE (reference sequence). Trimming took 3 bases from V and 6 from J, leaving 15 bases between them. The CDR3 sequence is CASSWGPGMNGYTF. CDR3 bases: TGTGCCAGCAGCTGGGGGCCGGGTATGAATGGCTACACCTTC.

This clone has just one count. This chain uses TRBV4-1 with TRBJ2-3, with D unclear. Germline V gene data show CDR1 as MGHRA and CDR2 as YSYEKL. The CDR3 contains 13 residues. V dropped 4 bases and J dropped 2 bases, with 7 bases sitting between them. CDR3 DNA: TGCGCCAGCAGCCCTCGTATCACAGATACGCAGTATTTT. This gives the protein CASSPRITDTQYF.

In this sample, this clone turned up once. This chain uses TRBV11-2 with TRBJ2-1, with D possibly matching TRBD2 (5 bases). V lost 4 bases and J lost 0, with 19 bases in between. The CDR3 totals 18 residues. The germline CDR1 and CDR2 sequences are SGHAT and FQNNGV. This CDR3 is CASSSREKSGYSYNEQFF. CDR3 nucleotides: TGTGCCAGCAGCTCCCGGGAAAAGAGCGGCTACTCCTACAATGAGCAGTTCTTC.

V usage is TRBV11-2 and J usage is TRBJ2-7; the D gene is possibly TRBD1 (6 bases). Germline V gives CDR1 SGHAT, CDR2 FQNNGV. CDR3 length: 15 amino acids. V shed 1 base and J shed 2 bases, with 12 bases lying between them. The CDR3 coding sequence is TGTGCCAGCAGCTTAGGGTGGGCAGGGGCCTACGAGCAGTACTTC. Translating gives CASSLGWAGAYEQYF.

The genes are TRBV7-9 and TRBJ2-3; TRBD2 agrees at 11 bases. This CDR3 contains 19 residues. The junction had 16 bases not matched to a gene; V was cut back by 5 bases and J by 3 bases. CDR1 SEHNR and CDR2 FQNEAQ come from the germline V gene (reference sequence). DNA of the CDR3: TGTGCCAGCAGCCCGACGATCGGGACTAGCGGCGATGGGACAGATACGCAGTATTTT. This codes for CASSPTIGTSGDGTDTQYF.

The chain joins TRBV25-1 to TRBJ1-2; a weak D match, TRBD1 (6 bases). Germline V lookup: CDR1 MGHDK, CDR2 SYGVNS. This CDR3 region has 15 residues. The ends were cut back, 4 bases at V and 4 bases at J, with 16 bases in the middle. CDR3 sequence (DNA): TGTGCCAGCAGTGGCAGGGGCGACTACCTCTATGGCTACACCTTC. Encoded protein: CASSGRGDYLYGYTF.

The chain joins TRBV9 to TRBJ2-3, with TRBD1 matching over 8 bases. CDR1 SGDLS and CDR2 YYNGEE come from the germline V gene. CDR3 length: 14 residues. With V trimmed by 4 bases and J by 4 bases, 5 bases remained unmatched. CDR3: CASSPADRADTQYF. The CDR3 bases are TGTGCCAGCAGCCCAGCGGACAGGGCAGATACGCAGTATTTT.

V usage is TRBV9 and J usage is TRBJ2-1, with D possibly TRBD1 on 6 matching bases. Germline loops: CDR1 SGDLS, CDR2 YYNGEE. With 0 bases removed from V and 9 bases from J, the gap between germline ends came to 10 bases. CDR3 length equals 13 residues. DNA of the CDR3: TGTGCCAGCAGCGTAGACAGGGCTAGTGAGCAGTTCTTC. Translating it yields CASSVDRASEQFF.

This clone turned up a few times. The chain recombines TRBV28 with TRBJ1-1; tentative D call: TRBD1 (5 bases). This CDR3 region has 15 residues. V dropped 6 bases and J dropped 7 bases, with 21 bases sitting between them. Germline V gene data show CDR1 as MDHEN and CDR2 as SYDVKM. The CDR3 bases are TGTGCCAGCAGAGATCCCCTCGGGGGATACGGTGAAGCTTTCTTT. Translating gives CASRDPLGGYGEAFF.

This chain joins TRBV30 and TRBJ1-1, with TRBD1 identical over 9 bases. Looked up from germline, CDR1 is GTSNPN and CDR2 is SVGIG (reference sequence). This CDR3 is 12 amino acids long. J lost 11 bases, V lost 4 bases, and 8 bases had no gene match. The CDR3 loop reads CAWNDGTGTAFF. The CDR3 bases are TGTGCCTGGAACGACGGGACAGGGACGGCTTTCTTT.

The rearrangement links TRBV5-1 to TRBJ2-3, with TRBD2 as a possible D gene (6 bases). V gave up 0 bases and J gave up 4 bases, with 15 bases separating them. From germline, CDR1 is SGHRS and CDR2 YFSETQ. The CDR3 is 16 residues long. The CDR3 DNA reads TGCGCCAGCAGCTTGGGGGGCGGGATCGTCGCAGATACGCAGTATTTT. As protein: CASSLGGGIVADTQYF. Full variable domain (outside the CDR3, taken from reference TRBV5-1 and TRBJ2-3): KAGVTQTPRYLIKTRGQQVTLSCSPISGHRSVSWYQQTPGQGLQFLFEYFSETQRNKGNFPGRFSGRQFSNSRSEMNVSTLELGDSALYLCASSLGGGIVADTQYFGPGTRLTVL.

V and J are TRBV27 and TRBJ2-5; D gene uncertain. The closer fit of TRBJ2-7 to the DNA end suggests the J call may be wrong. From germline, CDR1 is MNHEY and CDR2 SMNVEV (reference sequence). The CDR3 contains 14 residues. The CDR3 sequence: CASSLGHNSYEQYF. In nucleotides, the CDR3 is TGTGCCAGCAGTTTAGGCCACAACTCCTACGAGCAGTACTTC.

J is TRBJ2-1 and V is TRBV20-1; no firm D call. V shed 0 bases and J shed 9 bases, with 6 bases lying between them. The germline CDR1 and CDR2 sequences are DFQATT and SNEGSKA (reference sequence). The CDR3 spans 11 residues. This CDR3 reads CSARDSTEQFF. CDR3 nucleotide sequence: TGCAGTGCTAGAGACTCTACTGAGCAGTTCTTC.

The V call is TRBV28, the J call TRBJ1-4; D not certain. The CDR3 has 18 residues. Germline CDR1 reads MDHEN; CDR2 reads SYDVKM. Deletions cut 6 bases from V and 0 bases from J, with 20 bases between. The DNA of the CDR3 is TGTGCCAGCAGCCTCCGGGCGGTCCTGCGTGCAACTAATGAAAAACTGTTTTTT. Protein product: CASSLRAVLRATNEKLFF.

The chain uses TRBV28 and TRBJ2-5; weak D call: TRBD1 (8 bases). V was shortened by 7 bases and J by 7 bases, with 22 bases between the two germline ends. Germline V gene lookup returns CDR1 MDHEN and CDR2 SYDVKM. The CDR3 sequence is 15 residues long. CDR3: CASIGTGLPGGTQYF. CDR3 DNA: TGTGCCAGCATCGGGACAGGTTTACCGGGGGGGACCCAGTACTTC.

Regarding this clone: Other nucleotide sequences from this sample produce the same CDR3. The chain uses TRBV7-9 and TRBJ2-7; 8 bases are shared with TRBD1. The V and J ends lost 3 bases and 6 bases, in that order; junction bases with no gene match: 1. There are 12 residues in the CDR3. The germline CDR1 and CDR2 sequences are SEHNR and FQNEAQ (reference sequence). CDR3 sequence (DNA): TGTGCCAGCAGCTTGGACAGGGTCGAGCAGTACTTC. Protein: CASSLDRVEQYF.

Written as DNA, the CDR3 is TGCGCCAGCTCCCGGACTAGCGGGAGTGTACACCCTGAGTTCTTC. It specifies CASSRTSGSVHPEFF. V usage is TRBV5-1 and J usage is TRBJ2-1; 13 bases fit TRBD2. J gave up 14 bases and V 7 bases, and 15 bases lay outside the gene matches. Germline lookup yields CDR1 SGHRS and CDR2 YFSETQ. The CDR3 has 15 amino acids.

This clone has a single count. DNA of the CDR3: TGTGCCAGCAGCTGGACTAGCGGGGAAAACTCCTACAATGAGCAGTTCTTC. As protein: CASSWTSGENSYNEQFF. The rearrangement uses TRBV7-6 and TRBJ2-1, with 12 bases identical to TRBD2. V dropped 4 bases and J dropped 0; count of bases not matched to a gene: 4. The CDR3 spans 17 residues. Germline values: CDR1 SGHVS, CDR2 FNYEAQ. The full variable domain, its missing parts supplied by reference TRBV7-6 and TRBJ2-1, is GAGVSQSPRYKVTKRGQDVALRCDPISGHVSLYWYRQALGQGPEFLTYFNYEAQQDKSGLPNDRFSAERPEGSISTLTIQRTEQRDSAMYRCASSWTSGENSYNEQFFGPGTRLTVL.

The CDR3 sequence: CASSTSGRPPRELFF. The CDR3 DNA is TGTGCCAGTAGTACTAGCGGGAGGCCCCCCCGGGAGCTGTTTTTT. The chain joins TRBV19 to TRBJ2-2, with 11 bases identical to TRBD2. Losses at the gene ends were 4 bases for V and 9 bases for J; bases not matched to a gene: 7. Germline lookup yields CDR1 LNHDA and CDR2 SQIVND (reference sequence). The CDR3 extends over 15 amino acids.

V usage is TRBV25-1 and J usage is TRBJ2-2; D is unresolved. Germline V gives CDR1 MGHDK, CDR2 SYGVNS. The ends were cut back, 8 bases at V and 7 bases at J, with 8 bases in the middle. This CDR3 is 11 amino acids long. In nucleotides, the CDR3 is TGTGCCAGCTATTCAGTCGGGGAGCTGTTTTTT. This translates into CASYSVGELFF.

The chain links TRBV6-5 to TRBJ1-1; D remains ambiguous. Trimming removed 10 bases from V and 3 bases from J, with 9 bases in between. This CDR3 is built from 11 residues. Germline values: CDR1 MNHEY, CDR2 SVGAGI. The DNA of the CDR3 is TGTGCCAAAGAGGGATACACTGAAGCTTTCTTT. Its translation: CAKEGYTEAFF.

The chain couples TRBV7-8 to TRBJ2-1; D not certain. CDR1 and CDR2 (germline): SGHVS, FQNEAQ. CDR3 length: 14 amino acids. V lost 0 bases and J 4 bases, leaving 7 bases between the germline ends. CDR3 in DNA: TGTGCCAGCAGCTTAGCTCCATCATACAATGAGCAGTTCTTC. Translation: CASSLAPSYNEQFF.

In this sample, this clone turned up a few times. This chain uses TRBV10-3 with TRBJ1-1; D is uncertain. CDR1 is ENHRY, CDR2 SYGVKD, per germline. The CDR3 covers 13 residues. V was trimmed by 0 bases and J by 5 bases, leaving 7 bases between them. CDR3 coding DNA: TGTGCCATCAGTGAGTCTATGAGGACTGAAGCTTTCTTT. This translates into CAISESMRTEAFF.